These 18 T cell receptor beta chains came from one sample sequenced in a study of cytomegalovirus exposure and HLA in healthy donors. The PCR used 60 Vbeta and 13 Jbeta primers. Using immunoSEQ multiplex PCR, the repertoire was profiled, and TCRdb retains in-frame clones only, with some absent. The sample has about 150,000 clones; around three quarters are singletons. Source material: PBMCs. The receptors originated from a man aged 40-49 years in good health and CMV-seronegative.

Only a few counts were recorded for this clone. V usage is TRBV7-3 and J usage is TRBJ2-1; 7 bases map to TRBD2. The CDR3 extends over 16 amino acids. V dropped 3 bases and J dropped 0; count of bases not matched to a gene: 5. Per the germline V gene, CDR1 is SGHTA and CDR2 is FQGTGA. The CDR3 region has the DNA TGTGCCAGCAGCTTTGACGGCGGGGGCTCCTACAATGAGCAGTTCTTC. Amino acid sequence: CASSFDGGGSYNEQFF.

This chain connects TRBV27 to TRBJ1-4; a weak D match, TRBD1 (6 bases). Between the trimmed V and J ends, which lost 8 bases and 4 bases, there was a span of 14 bases. This CDR3 comprises 14 residues. Germline V gene data show CDR1 as MNHEY and CDR2 as SMNVEV (reference sequence). The CDR3 is CASRPRDNNEKLFF. As DNA, the CDR3 is TGTGCCAGCCGACCCCGGGACAATAATGAAAAACTGTTTTTT.

This sequence joins TRBV5-1 and TRBJ2-3, with a weak D call TRBD1 (6 bases). CDR3 length: 13 amino acids. Germline V gene lookup returns CDR1 SGHRS and CDR2 YFSETQ. V was pared by 6 bases and J by 4 bases, with 12 bases between. CDR3 protein: CASNWGQADTQYF. CDR3 bases: TGCGCCAGCAATTGGGGGCAGGCAGATACGCAGTATTTT. Together with reference TRBV5-1 and TRBJ2-3, the CDR3 gives the full variable domain: KAGVTQTPRYLIKTRGQQVTLSCSPISGHRSVSWYQQTPGQGLQFLFEYFSETQRNKGNFPGRFSGRQFSNSRSEMNVSTLELGDSALYLCASNWGQADTQYFGPGTRLTVL.

The chain uses TRBV23-1 and TRBJ2-7; 7 nucleotides align to TRBD1. TRBV23-1 is an ORF; its function is uncertain. The CDR3 contains 14 residues. The V gene end was trimmed by 1 base and the J gene end by 2 bases; junction bases not matched to a gene: 2. CDR3 amino acids: CASSQWTGPYEQYF. CDR3 nucleotides: TGCGCCAGCAGTCAATGGACAGGCCCCTACGAGCAGTACTTC.

The V and J genes are TRBV7-9 and TRBJ2-1, with 7 nucleotides matching TRBD1. The V and J ends lost 1 base and 6 bases, in that order; junction bases with no gene match: 6. Germline V lookup: CDR1 SEHNR, CDR2 FQNEAQ (reference sequence). This CDR3 has 15 residues. CDR3 nucleotides: TGTGCCAGCAGCTTAGAATGGGACAGCCCCAATGAGCAGTTCTTC. Protein product: CASSLEWDSPNEQFF. Based on the CDR3 plus reference TRBV7-9 and TRBJ2-1, the full variable domain is DTGVSQNPRHKITKRGQNVTFRCDPISEHNRLYWYRQTLGQGPEFLTYFQNEAQLEKSRLLSDRFSAERPKGSFSTLEIQRTEQGDSAMYLCASSLEWDSPNEQFFGPGTRLTVL.

This chain uses TRBV5-6 with TRBJ2-2, with D possibly being TRBD2 (7 bases). CDR3 length equals 16 residues. The V end was cut by 4 bases, the J end by 5 bases, with 18 bases between. Germline V gene lookup returns CDR1 SGHDT and CDR2 YYEEEE. This CDR3 is CASSPGRGIITGELFF. In DNA, the CDR3 is TGTGCCAGCAGCCCGGGGAGGGGGATAATAACCGGGGAGCTGTTTTTT.

The chain uses TRBV9 and TRBJ2-1; TRBD2 matches 12 bases. The J segment lost 5 bases and the V segment lost 1 base, leaving 4 bases of the junction unmatched. The length of the CDR3 is 16 residues. Per the germline V gene, CDR1 is SGDLS and CDR2 is YYNGEE. The CDR3 reads CASSVRTSGDHNEQFF. CDR3 nucleotide sequence: TGTGCCAGCAGCGTAAGGACTAGCGGGGACCACAATGAGCAGTTCTTC. The full variable domain, its missing parts supplied by reference TRBV9 and TRBJ2-1, is DSGVTQTPKHLITATGQRVTLRCSPRSGDLSVYWYQQSLDQGLQFLIQYYNGEERAKGNILERFSAQQFPDLHSELNLSSLELGDSALYFCASSVRTSGDHNEQFFGPGTRLTVL.

This chain uses TRBV10-3 with TRBJ2-2; 7 nucleotides line up with TRBD2. J was trimmed by 5 bases and V by 1 base; bases with no gene match: 16. The CDR3 contains 19 residues. Per the germline V gene, CDR1 is ENHRY and CDR2 is SYGVKD. CDR3 protein: CAISEFSASGIVRTGELFF. The CDR3 region has the DNA TGTGCCATCAGTGAGTTCTCGGCTAGCGGAATTGTCCGGACCGGGGAGCTGTTTTTT.

The chain joins TRBV4-2 to TRBJ2-3; TRBD2 agrees at 13 bases. The germline V gene has CDR1 LGHNA and CDR2 YNFKEQ. The trim removed 3 bases at V and 2 bases at J, leaving 8 bases unmatched. The CDR3 length is 18 residues. Here the CDR3 reads CASSQGLAGMWDTDTQYF. For the CDR3, the DNA is TGTGCCAGCAGCCAGGGACTAGCGGGAATGTGGGACACAGATACGCAGTATTTT.

The V gene is TRBV18, the J gene TRBJ2-6, with D tentatively TRBD2 (6 bases). With 6 bases removed from V and 0 bases from J, the gap between germline ends came to 18 bases. This CDR3 contains 18 residues. The germline V gene encodes CDR1 KGHSH and CDR2 LQKENI. CDR3 nucleotide sequence: TGTGCCAGCTCCCGGGACTCCCCGAGGGCCTCTGGGGCCAACGTCCTGACTTTC. Translating gives CASSRDSPRASGANVLTF.

This chain links TRBV7-6 with TRBJ2-1; the match to TRBD2 covers 11 bases. Germline trimming cut 2 bases from V and 0 bases from J; bases unmatched to any gene: 3. Germline assignment: CDR1 SGHVS and CDR2 FNYEAQ. CDR3 size: 17 residues. CDR3 in amino acids: CASSLKTSGSSYNEQFF. For the CDR3, the DNA is TGTGCCAGCAGCTTAAAAACTAGCGGGAGCTCCTACAATGAGCAGTTCTTC.

The V call is TRBV19, the J call TRBJ2-5; 8 bases line up with TRBD2. Trimming cost V 6 bases and J 5 bases; bases outside gene matches: 5. The germline gives CDR1 LNHDA, CDR2 SQIVND (reference sequence). This CDR3 spans 13 amino acids. In DNA form, the CDR3 reads TGTGCCAGTAGCCCAGCGGGAGTGGAGACCCAGTACTTC. Translation: CASSPAGVETQYF. Drawing the rest from reference TRBV19 and TRBJ2-5, the complete variable domain is DGGITQSPKYLFRKEGQNVTLSCEQNLNHDAMYWYRQDPGQGLRLIYYSQIVNDFQKGDIAEGYSVSREKKESFPLTVTSAQKNPTAFYLCASSPAGVETQYFGPGTRLLVL.

The chain recombines TRBV6-1 with TRBJ2-1; TRBD2 agrees at 11 bases. Germline-derived CDR1 and CDR2 are MNHNS and SASEGT. The CDR3 extends over 15 amino acids. V gave up 3 bases and J gave up 9 bases; unmatched junction bases: 7. The CDR3: CASSDLAGGPAEQFF. The CDR3 DNA reads as TGTGCCAGCAGTGATCTAGCGGGAGGTCCCGCTGAGCAGTTCTTC.

On this clone: Other DNA sequences in this specimen translate into the identical CDR3. The rearrangement joins TRBV7-9 to TRBJ1-2; tentatively, D is TRBD1 (6 bases). V was cut by 1 base and J by 2 bases, with 8 bases left in between. CDR3 length: 14 residues. In germline, CDR1 is SEHNR, CDR2 FQNEAQ (reference sequence). Written as DNA, the CDR3 is TGTGCCAGCAGCTTAGTTGGGGGCAACTATGGCTACACCTTC. This translates into CASSLVGGNYGYTF. Using reference TRBV7-9 and TRBJ1-2 for the parts outside the CDR3, the full variable domain is DTGVSQNPRHKITKRGQNVTFRCDPISEHNRLYWYRQTLGQGPEFLTYFQNEAQLEKSRLLSDRFSAERPKGSFSTLEIQRTEQGDSAMYLCASSLVGGNYGYTFGSGTRLTVV.

The rearrangement links TRBV7-9 to TRBJ2-2; TRBD1 matches at 9 bases. V lost 4 bases, J lost 6 bases, and 3 bases stayed unmatched. This CDR3 is 14 amino acids long. Germline V gene lookup returns CDR1 SEHNR and CDR2 FQNEAQ (reference sequence). The CDR3 region has the DNA TGTGCCAGCAGCTCGGACAGGGGTCCCGGGGAGCTGTTTTTT. Translation gives CASSSDRGPGELFF.

This sequence joins TRBV27 and TRBJ2-7, with D perhaps matching TRBD2 (6 bases). The length of the CDR3 is 14 residues. The V end lost 2 bases, the J end lost 3 bases, and 11 bases lay between the germline ends. Germline V gene data show CDR1 as MNHEY and CDR2 as SMNVEV (reference sequence). CDR3 sequence: CASSLGMGGYEQYF. The CDR3 nucleotides read TGTGCCAGCAGTTTAGGCATGGGGGGCTACGAGCAGTACTTC.

The chain carries TRBV5-1 and TRBJ2-5; TRBD2 agrees at 8 bases. The CDR3 totals 14 residues. V lost 4 bases and J lost 1; bases outside the gene matches: 3. Germline CDR1 is SGHRS and CDR2 is YFSETQ. CDR3 bases: TGCGCCAGCAGCCCGGGGACTAGCCAAGAGACCCAGTACTTC. This encodes CASSPGTSQETQYF. Using reference TRBV5-1 and TRBJ2-5 for the parts outside the CDR3, the full variable domain is KAGVTQTPRYLIKTRGQQVTLSCSPISGHRSVSWYQQTPGQGLQFLFEYFSETQRNKGNFPGRFSGRQFSNSRSEMNVSTLELGDSALYLCASSPGTSQETQYFGPGTRLLVL.

This clone was picked up one time. DNA of the CDR3: TGTGCCAGCAGCTTGGTGGGGGGCGAGCAGTACTTC. Residues: CASSLVGGEQYF. The chain is built from TRBV5-6 and TRBJ2-7, with D perhaps matching TRBD2 (6 bases). Per the germline V gene, CDR1 is SGHDT and CDR2 is YYEEEE. The CDR3 consists of 12 residues. The V end lost 0 bases, the J end lost 6 bases, and 7 bases lay between the germline ends.